The text below deals with one T cell receptor (beta chain). The antigen is unknown. The data originate from a study of T-cell reconstitution after alpha-beta-depleted transplantation in children. Findings and caveats of the study: Some patients owed their high day-60 TCRbeta diversity to surviving recipient T cells and thymic progenitors. Several hundred expanded graft clones reportedly were the source of alpha-beta T cells about two months after transplant. Fresh T-cell production supplied most of the T-cell counts and diversity seen one year after transplant.

The CDR3 runs to 15 residues. V lost 5 bases and J lost 6; bases outside the gene matches: 8. In germline, CDR1 is SGHTA, CDR2 FQGNSA. Unique molecular identifiers were incorporated into the prepared TCRbeta library. TCRdb reprocessed the PCR reads with MiXCR, giving one entry per CDR3 protein. The sample consists of 45,000 to 70,000 distinct CDR3 sequences, 44% of them appearing once. This clonotype was obtained from a male patient under 18 who had a stem cell transplant for acute lymphoblastic leukemia, so the T cells may come from the graft donor. The chain uses TRBV7-2 and TRBJ1-5, with 9 positions matching TRBD1. Sequenced here: PBMCs, mostly from graft donor cells, sampled 360 days after TCRalphabeta/CD19-depleted stem cell transplant. This CDR3 is CASSPTGTGLQPQHF. In nucleotides, the CDR3 is TGTGCCAGCAGCCCGACCGGGACAGGGCTTCAGCCCCAGCATTTT.